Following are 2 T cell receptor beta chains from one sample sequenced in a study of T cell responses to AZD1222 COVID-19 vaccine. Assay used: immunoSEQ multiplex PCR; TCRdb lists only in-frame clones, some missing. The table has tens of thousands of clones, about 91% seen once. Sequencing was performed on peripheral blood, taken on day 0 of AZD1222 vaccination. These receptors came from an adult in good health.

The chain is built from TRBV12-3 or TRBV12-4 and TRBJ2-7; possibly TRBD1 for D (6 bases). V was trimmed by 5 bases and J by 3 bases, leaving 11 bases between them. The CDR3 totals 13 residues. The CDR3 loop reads CASSDDRRYEQYF. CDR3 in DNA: TGTGCCAGCAGTGACGACAGGCGCTACGAGCAGTACTTC.

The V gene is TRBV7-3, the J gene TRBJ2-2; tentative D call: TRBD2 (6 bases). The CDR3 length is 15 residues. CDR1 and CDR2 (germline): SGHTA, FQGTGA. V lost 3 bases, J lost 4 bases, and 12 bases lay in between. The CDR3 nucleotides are TGTGCCAGCAGCTTTACGGGAGAGAGCACCGGGGAGCTGTTTTTT. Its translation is CASSFTGESTGELFF.